The TCR beta chain under discussion was sequenced for a study of T cells in localized non-small cell lung cancer. Sequencing used immunoSEQ multiplex PCR; TCRdb keeps in-frame clones, though not all of them. The sample has roughly 4,700 clones, under 30% seen once. Notes on this clone: Its antigen is not known.

Germline V lookup: CDR1 SGHVT, CDR2 SQSDAQ. The CDR3 is made up of 15 amino acids. V was pared by 4 bases and J by 7 bases, with 7 bases of the junction left unmatched. General study results and limits: With higher T cell density in blood came longer overall survival. There were a median roughly 61 of the top 100 tumor clones appearing in adjacent lung. Uninvolved adjacent lung, not tumor, had the highest T cell clonality.

The rearrangement uses TRBV7-4 and TRBJ2-1; 10 bases match TRBD2. The receptor comes from a man aged 35 to 69 with stage II lung adenocarcinoma. The sample was lung tumor tissue, taken before any cancer treatment. The chain's CDR3 is CASSSLAGGGNEQFF. The DNA of the CDR3 is TGTGCCAGCAGCTCCTTAGCGGGAGGTGGGAATGAGCAGTTCTTC.